These T cell receptor beta chains were read from a single sample in a study of cytomegalovirus exposure and HLA in healthy donors. Some clones are missing from TCRdb's copy, which holds only in-frame ones; the method was immunoSEQ multiplex PCR. The top ten hold about a fifth of the sample, which has around 110,000 clones, around 84% seen once. Sequencing used PBMCs. The source is a young man in good health and CMV-seropositive. CDR3s include the opening cysteine and the closing phenylalanine or tryptophan. The D gene is left open where the match is weak. Some rows have no size entry. The others give once, few or many, or a class for an expanded clone.

clone_size d_call j_call v_call cdr3_nt cdr3_aa
NA TRBD1 TRBJ1-2 TRBV2 TGTGCCAGTTCGGACAGGAACTATGGCTACACCTTC CASSDRNYGYTF
few NA TRBJ1-6 TRBV7-9 TGTGCCAGCAGCTTAGAAAGGGGGTCATATAATTCACCCCTCCACTTT CASSLERGSYNSPLHF
NA NA TRBJ2-7 TRBV7-9 TGTGCCAGCAGTCCTACTTCCCGGGGCTACGAGCAGTACTTC CASSPTSRGYEQYF
NA TRBD1 TRBJ1-6 TRBV2 TGTGCCAGCAGTGAGGGCAGGGGGACTTCACCCCTCCACTTT CASSEGRGTSPLHF
NA NA TRBJ2-1 TRBV15 TGTGCCACCAGCAGAGAGGCTTCGATAGCGGACAATGAGCAGTTCTTC CATSREASIADNEQFF
once NA TRBJ1-1 TRBV7-3 TGTGCGAGCCTCAGTACTGAAGCTTTCTTT CASLSTEAFF
NA NA TRBJ1-1 TRBV19 TGTGCCAGTAGTATTTTCTCTCTCGCGGACAATGTGGGGACTGAAGCTTTCTTT CASSIFSLADNVGTEAFF
NA NA TRBJ1-5 TRBV28 TGTGCCAGCAGTTCACAATCAGGTACGCGCAATCAGCCCCAGCATTTT CASSSQSGTRNQPQHF
NA TRBD1 TRBJ1-1 TRBV5-1 TGCGCCAGCAGCTCGGGCGGGACAGTGAACACTGAAGCTTTCTTT CASSSGGTVNTEAFF
NA NA TRBJ1-5 TRBV5-5 TGTGCCAGCAGCTTTTCGGGAAGCAATCAGCCCCAGCATTTT CASSFSGSNQPQHF
NA NA TRBJ1-5 TRBV7-9 TGTGCCAGCAGCGACCCCTGGACAGAAGGAGAACAGCCCCAGCATTTT CASSDPWTEGEQPQHF
NA NA TRBJ1-4 TRBV18 TGTGCCAGCTCGGCGCCGGGGGCAACTAATGAAAAACTGTTTTTT CASSAPGATNEKLFF
NA TRBD1 TRBJ1-5 TRBV11-2 TGTGCCAGCAGCACACAGGGGCTCAATCAGCCCCAGCATTTT CASSTQGLNQPQHF
many TRBD2 TRBJ2-3 TRBV2 TGTGCCAGCAGCCGACTAGCGGGGGGGACAGATACGCAGTATTTT CASSRLAGGTDTQYF
NA NA TRBJ1-2 TRBV29-1 TGCAGCGTTTTTCGGGAGCTTAATGGCTACACCTTC CSVFRELNGYTF
NA TRBD1 TRBJ2-3 TRBV6-5 TGTGCCAGCAGTCGAGACAGGGCCACAGATACGCAGTATTTT CASSRDRATDTQYF
NA TRBD2 TRBJ2-2 TRBV7-2 TGTGCCAGCAGCCCCCCTAGCGGGAGGGCCACCGGGGAGCTGTTTTTT CASSPPSGRATGELFF
NA TRBD1 TRBJ2-2 TRBV7-9 TGTGCCAGCAGACGAGACAGGGTCCCCGGGGAGCTGTTTTTT CASRRDRVPGELFF
NA NA TRBJ1-1 TRBV18 TGTGCCAGCTCACCGGACAAGAACACTGAAGCTTTCTTT CASSPDKNTEAFF
NA NA TRBJ2-3 TRBV5-1 TGCGCCAGCAGCTTGGCCGGGGGTACAGATACGCAGTATTTT CASSLAGGTDTQYF
once NA TRBJ1-1 TRBV10-1 TGCGCCAGCAGTACCGACAGAAACACTGAAGCTTTCTTT CASSTDRNTEAFF